These T cell receptor beta chains were read from a single sample in a study of T cells in Graves' hyperthyroidism and ophthalmopathy. One entry per CDR3 protein, called by TCRdb with MiXCR from the multiplex PCR reads. The sample consists of 350,000 to 400,000 distinct CDR3 sequences, approximately 15% of them appearing once. Sequencing was performed on blood. The source of these receptors is a woman aged 60-70 years with Graves' hyperthyroidism. Both conserved end residues are part of each CDR3. D genes are given only for firm matches. Some rows mark clone size as missing; the rest say once, few, many or name a class of expanded clone.

clone_size j_call cdr3_length d_call v_call cdr3_aa cdr3_nt
. TRBJ1-2 12 TRBD1 TRBV29-1 CSADRGRRGYTF TGCAGCGCGGACAGGGGGCGTCGTGGCTACACCTTC
many TRBJ1-1 14 . TRBV19 CASRLQGGDTEAFF TGTGCCAGTAGGCTACAGGGTGGGGACACTGAAGCTTTCTTT
. TRBJ2-3 12 . TRBV30 CAWNTRTDAQYF TGTGCCTGGAATACCCGCACAGATGCGCAGTATTTT
few TRBJ2-5 13 . TRBV12-3/TRBV12-4 CASSPRTVETQYF TGTGCCAGCAGTCCGAGGACAGTCGAGACCCAGTACTTC
many TRBJ1-2 13 . TRBV6-2/TRBV6-3 CASEKGGNYGYTF TGTGCCAGCGAAAAGGGAGGCAACTATGGCTACACCTTC
. TRBJ1-6 15 . TRBV28 CASSLGSGGNSPLHF TGTGCCAGCAGTTTAGGGTCCGGAGGGAATTCACCCCTCCACTTT
few TRBJ2-5 16 TRBD2 TRBV4-1 CASSPSGRGPQETQYF TGCGCCAGCAGCCCTAGCGGGAGGGGTCCCCAAGAGACCCAGTACTTC
few TRBJ2-2 16 . TRBV20-1 CSARDRGSVDTGELFF TGCAGTGCTAGAGATCGAGGCTCAGTAGACACCGGGGAGCTGTTTTTT
. TRBJ2-1 14 TRBD2 TRBV7-9 CASRRMTSLNEQFF TGTGCCAGCAGACGGATGACTAGCCTCAATGAGCAGTTCTTC
many TRBJ1-1 15 . TRBV3-1 CASSPDGGRRTEAFF TGTGCCAGCAGCCCTGACGGGGGGCGCCGAACTGAAGCTTTCTTT
many TRBJ1-4 14 . TRBV3-1 CASSQEGAGEKLFF TGTGCCAGCAGCCAAGAGGGGGCCGGCGAAAAACTGTTTTTT
. TRBJ2-1 16 TRBD2 TRBV5-1 CASSPFVISGTGEQFF TGCGCCAGCAGCCCCTTTGTGATTAGCGGGACCGGTGAGCAGTTCTTC
many TRBJ2-3 14 TRBD2 TRBV20-1 CSAGTSASTDTQYF TGCAGTGCTGGGACTAGCGCGAGCACAGATACGCAGTATTTT
. TRBJ1-3 14 . TRBV5-4 CASHQRYSGNTIYF TGTGCCAGCCATCAGCGTTACTCTGGAAACACCATATATTTT
many TRBJ1-2 13 TRBD1 TRBV5-1 CASSRTGMAGYTF TGCGCCAGCAGCCGGACAGGCATGGCAGGCTACACCTTC
. TRBJ2-5 14 . TRBV7-2 CASSQPPNGETQYF TGTGCCAGCAGCCAACCGCCCAACGGGGAGACCCAGTACTTC
. TRBJ2-3 14 TRBD2 TRBV10-3 CAIGGLADPDTQYF TGTGCCATCGGAGGACTAGCGGACCCAGATACGCAGTATTTT